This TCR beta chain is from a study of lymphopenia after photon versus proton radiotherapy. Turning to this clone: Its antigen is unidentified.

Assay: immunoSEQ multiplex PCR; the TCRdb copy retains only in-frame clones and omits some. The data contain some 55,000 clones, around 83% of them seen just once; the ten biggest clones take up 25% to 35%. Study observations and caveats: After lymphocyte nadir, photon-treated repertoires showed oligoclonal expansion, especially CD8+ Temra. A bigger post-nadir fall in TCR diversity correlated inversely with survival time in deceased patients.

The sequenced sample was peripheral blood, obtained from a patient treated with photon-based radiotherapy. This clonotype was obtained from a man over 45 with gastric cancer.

In DNA form, the CDR3 reads TGTGCCAGTAGTCCCCCGGGGACAGGTTATCGGGGATACACAGATACGCAGTATTTT. Translating it yields CASSPPGTGYRGYTDTQYF. The chain links TRBV19 to TRBJ2-3, with 8 bases identical to TRBD1. This CDR3 has 19 residues. Germline V gives CDR1 LNHDA, CDR2 SQIVND (reference sequence). V lost 5 bases, J lost 2 bases, and 18 bases stayed unmatched.